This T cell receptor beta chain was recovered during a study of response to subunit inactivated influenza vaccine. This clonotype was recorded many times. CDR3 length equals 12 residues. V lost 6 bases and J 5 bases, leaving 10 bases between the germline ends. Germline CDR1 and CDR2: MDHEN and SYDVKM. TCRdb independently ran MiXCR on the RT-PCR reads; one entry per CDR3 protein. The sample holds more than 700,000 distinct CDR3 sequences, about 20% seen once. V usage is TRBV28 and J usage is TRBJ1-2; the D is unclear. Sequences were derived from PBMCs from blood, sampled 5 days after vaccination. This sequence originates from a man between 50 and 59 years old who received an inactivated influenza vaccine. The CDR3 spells CASSLLEYGYTF. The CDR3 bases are TGTGCCAGCAGCCTCTTAGAGTATGGCTACACCTTC.